A selection of T cell receptor beta chains follows, all from one sample in a study of spatial heterogeneity in lung cancer. MiXCR was run by TCRdb on the 5' RACE reads, yielding one entry per CDR3 protein. The table lists over 8,500 distinct CDR3 sequences, 9.5% to 15% of them singletons, with 30% to 45% in the top ten. Sequenced here: lung tumor tissue, sampled at surgery. The origin of the receptors is a male donor with early-stage non-small cell lung cancer. The CDR3 runs from the conserved cysteine through the conserved F or W. Fields, in order: V gene, CDR3 length, D gene, clone size, J gene, CDR3 DNA, CDR3 protein. D genes are given only for firm matches. Clone size is not always given. Where it is, it says once, few, many or a class for expanded clones.

V: TRBV25-1; length: 13; D: -; size: -; J: TRBJ2-5; DNA: TGTGCCAGCCGGGGCTATTTTGAAGAGACCCAGTACTTC; CDR3: CASRGYFEETQYF
V: TRBV14; length: 16; D: -; size: many; J: TRBJ2-1; DNA: TGTGCCAGCAGCCAAACCCGGGGCTCCTACTGGAATGAGCAGTTCTTC; CDR3: CASSQTRGSYWNEQFF
V: TRBV7-2; length: 15; D: -; size: few; J: TRBJ2-5; DNA: TGTGCCAGCACTCCAACGTCGGGGACTCAAGAGACCCAGTACTTC; CDR3: CASTPTSGTQETQYF
V: TRBV5-6; length: 14; D: -; size: -; J: TRBJ1-5; DNA: TGTGCCAGCAGCAAAATGGATCCAAGTCAGCCCCAGCATTTT; CDR3: CASSKMDPSQPQHF
V: TRBV24-1; length: 15; D: -; size: few; J: TRBJ2-1; DNA: TGTGCCACCAGTGATTTCCCCGGGCGCCACAATGAGCAGTTCTTC; CDR3: CATSDFPGRHNEQFF
V: TRBV27; length: 14; D: TRBD1; size: few; J: TRBJ1-1; DNA: TGTGCCAGCAGTAAAGGGGGCTGGAACACTGAAGCTTTCTTT; CDR3: CASSKGGWNTEAFF
V: TRBV20-1; length: 13; D: TRBD1; size: -; J: TRBJ1-5; DNA: TGCAGTGCAATGACAGGGGCCGGGAGGCCCCAGCATTTT; CDR3: CSAMTGAGRPQHF
V: TRBV29-1; length: 10; D: -; size: -; J: TRBJ1-5; DNA: TGCAGCGTGACCAATCAGCCCCAGCATTTT; CDR3: CSVTNQPQHF
V: TRBV20-1; length: 13; D: -; size: once; J: TRBJ1-6; DNA: TGCAGTGCTGTCGGGAGCTATAATTCACCCCTCCACTTT; CDR3: CSAVGSYNSPLHF
V: TRBV20-1; length: 14; D: TRBD1; size: many; J: TRBJ1-2; DNA: TGCAGTGCCCTAGTCTCAGGGGGTGACTATGGCTACACCTTC; CDR3: CSALVSGGDYGYTF
V: TRBV27; length: 14; D: TRBD1; size: many; J: TRBJ2-1; DNA: TGTGCCAGCACCCCTGCAGGACAGGGCGGTGAGCAGTTCTTC; CDR3: CASTPAGQGGEQFF
V: TRBV6-2/TRBV6-3; length: 16; D: TRBD2; size: -; J: TRBJ2-5; DNA: TGTGCCAGCAGTTACTGGAGCGGGGGGAGGCTGGAGACCCAGTACTTC; CDR3: CASSYWSGGRLETQYF
V: TRBV7-2; length: 13; D: TRBD1; size: few; J: TRBJ1-1; DNA: TGTGCCAGCAGCAGGGGGCGGGAGACTGAAGCTTTCTTT; CDR3: CASSRGRETEAFF
V: TRBV18; length: 15; D: -; size: many; J: TRBJ1-5; DNA: TGTGCCAGCTCACCAACCACAGGGTCCGGTCAGCCCCAGCATTTT; CDR3: CASSPTTGSGQPQHF
V: TRBV5-1; length: 15; D: TRBD1; size: few; J: TRBJ2-7; DNA: TGCGCCAGCAGCCCAGGACAGGGTAGGTCCTACGAGCAGTACTTC; CDR3: CASSPGQGRSYEQYF
V: TRBV6-2/TRBV6-3; length: 11; D: -; size: many; J: TRBJ2-5; DNA: TGTGCCAGCAGTCCTAAGGAGACCCAGTACTTC; CDR3: CASSPKETQYF
V: TRBV20-1; length: 11; D: -; size: -; J: TRBJ2-1; DNA: TGCAGTGCTATGACGGTCAATGAGCAGTTCTTC; CDR3: CSAMTVNEQFF
V: TRBV20-1; length: 16; D: TRBD1; size: many; J: TRBJ1-5; DNA: TGCAGTGCTAGAGATTGGGGACAGGGTTCGTCTCAGCCCCAGCATTTT; CDR3: CSARDWGQGSSQPQHF
V: TRBV4-3; length: 17; D: -; size: few; J: TRBJ2-7; DNA: TGCGCCAGCAGCCAAAAACCGGCAGGGCTCCTAACCCACGAGCAGTACTTC; CDR3: CASSQKPAGLLTHEQYF
V: TRBV6-2/TRBV6-3; length: 14; D: TRBD1; size: -; J: TRBJ2-2; DNA: TGTGCCAGCAGGGGGACAGGGAACACCGGGGAGCTGTTTTTT; CDR3: CASRGTGNTGELFF
V: TRBV28; length: 16; D: TRBD2; size: many; J: TRBJ2-5; DNA: TGTGCCAGCAGTCTGATAGCGGGGGGGCCGGAGGAGACCCAGTACTTC; CDR3: CASSLIAGGPEETQYF
V: TRBV4-2; length: 16; D: TRBD2; size: -; J: TRBJ2-1; DNA: TGTGCCAGCAGCCAAGACCTAGCGGGGGGGTACAATGAGCAGTTCTTC; CDR3: CASSQDLAGGYNEQFF
V: TRBV6-5; length: 13; D: -; size: many; J: TRBJ1-1; DNA: TGTGCCAGCAGTTTTTCGACCGGGATTGAAGCTTTCTTT; CDR3: CASSFSTGIEAFF
V: TRBV20-1; length: 15; D: TRBD1; size: -; J: TRBJ2-2; DNA: TGCAGTGCTAGAATGACAGGGCTGGGCACCGGGGAGCTGTTTTTT; CDR3: CSARMTGLGTGELFF
V: TRBV6-2/TRBV6-3; length: 14; D: -; size: many; J: TRBJ1-5; DNA: TGTGCCAGCAGTTACTCAGGGGGCAATCAGCCCCAGCATTTT; CDR3: CASSYSGGNQPQHF
V: TRBV7-2; length: 12; D: -; size: -; J: TRBJ2-3; DNA: TGTGCCAGCAGCTTAAGGGGTAGGGCGCAGTATTTT; CDR3: CASSLRGRAQYF
V: TRBV7-2; length: 14; D: -; size: -; J: TRBJ2-3; DNA: TGTGCCAGCAGCTTAGCCTCCCACACAGATACGCAGTATTTT; CDR3: CASSLASHTDTQYF
V: TRBV20-1; length: 11; D: -; size: -; J: TRBJ1-2; DNA: TGCAGTGCCAGGGAGATCTATGGCTACACCTTC; CDR3: CSAREIYGYTF
V: TRBV5-6; length: 12; D: -; size: -; J: TRBJ2-7; DNA: TGTGCCAGCAGCCGGGACATCTACGAGCAGTACTTC; CDR3: CASSRDIYEQYF
V: TRBV2; length: 12; D: -; size: many; J: TRBJ2-7; DNA: TGTGCCAGCAGCAGGAACTCCTACGAGCAGTACTTC; CDR3: CASSRNSYEQYF
V: TRBV6-2/TRBV6-3; length: 13; D: TRBD1; size: many; J: TRBJ1-4; DNA: TGTGCCAGCGCCGACAGGGGATCTGAAAAACTGTTTTTT; CDR3: CASADRGSEKLFF
V: TRBV6-5; length: 13; D: -; size: many; J: TRBJ1-4; DNA: TGTGCCAGCAGTTACATAAGGGCTGAAAAACTGTTTTTT; CDR3: CASSYIRAEKLFF
V: TRBV7-8; length: 16; D: -; size: medium-sized; J: TRBJ2-1; DNA: TGTGCCAGCAGTAGTCCGGGCGCCCGCCACACCAATGAGCAGTTCTTC; CDR3: CASSSPGARHTNEQFF
V: TRBV24-1; length: 16; D: -; size: -; J: TRBJ2-3; DNA: TGTGCCACCAGTGGGGCCCGCAGGGGAAGCACAGATACGCAGTATTTT; CDR3: CATSGARRGSTDTQYF
V: TRBV15; length: 15; D: -; size: many; J: TRBJ2-1; DNA: TGTGCCACCAGCAGTGCTAGGGGGTCCTACAATGAGCAGTTCTTC; CDR3: CATSSARGSYNEQFF
V: TRBV3-1; length: 16; D: TRBD2; size: few; J: TRBJ2-1; DNA: TGTGCCAGCAGCCAGGGACTAGCGGTCACCTACAATGAGCAGTTCTTC; CDR3: CASSQGLAVTYNEQFF
V: TRBV30; length: 10; D: -; size: many; J: TRBJ1-2; DNA: TGTGCCTGGTATAGGTATGGCTACACCTTC; CDR3: CAWYRYGYTF